What follows describes a single T cell receptor (beta chain). Antigen unknown. TCRdb passed the RT-PCR reads through MiXCR, listing each CDR3 protein once. The sample gives 700,000 to 900,000 distinct CDR3 sequences, around 20% of which show up once; roughly a tenth is in the top ten. The junction had 9 bases not matched to a gene; V was cut back by 5 bases and J by 3 bases. Germline V lookup: CDR1 SGHTA, CDR2 FQGTGA. The length of the CDR3 is 16 residues. These data come from a study of response to subunit inactivated influenza vaccine. Regarding the study as a whole: Only a handful of new T cells, the authors suggested, are recruited with each seasonal influenza vaccination.

The clonotype originates from a man in his fifties or sixties who received an inactivated influenza vaccine. The specimen comprised PBMCs from blood, sampled about 5 days after vaccination. The chain combines TRBV7-3 with TRBJ2-1; TRBD2 agrees at 8 bases. CDR3 loop: CASSAGAGVNYNEQFF. The CDR3 DNA is TGTGCCAGCAGCGCAGGAGCGGGAGTCAACTACAATGAGCAGTTCTTC.